The text below deals with one T cell receptor (beta chain). The Seattle patients, enrolled during active infection, were followed longitudinally. This specimen comes from a study of blood T cell repertoires in COVID-19. This CDR3 is built from 15 residues. V trimming: 4 bases; J trimming: 4 bases; junction bases outside the gene matches: 5. Germline-derived CDR1 and CDR2 are LGHNA and YNFKEQ. Only in-frame clones appear in the TCRdb table, and some are missing; sequencing was by immunoSEQ multiplex PCR. Seen here are around 120,000 clones, 90% observed once, and the top ten hold around 4.1%. This TCR came from a woman aged 55-70 years with COVID-19, enrolled during active disease. Sequenced input: peripheral blood. V is TRBV4-2 and J is TRBJ2-3, with 10 bases aligning to TRBD2. The CDR3 here is CASSPSGGDADTQYF. The DNA of the CDR3 is TGTGCCAGCAGCCCTAGCGGGGGAGACGCAGATACGCAGTATTTT.